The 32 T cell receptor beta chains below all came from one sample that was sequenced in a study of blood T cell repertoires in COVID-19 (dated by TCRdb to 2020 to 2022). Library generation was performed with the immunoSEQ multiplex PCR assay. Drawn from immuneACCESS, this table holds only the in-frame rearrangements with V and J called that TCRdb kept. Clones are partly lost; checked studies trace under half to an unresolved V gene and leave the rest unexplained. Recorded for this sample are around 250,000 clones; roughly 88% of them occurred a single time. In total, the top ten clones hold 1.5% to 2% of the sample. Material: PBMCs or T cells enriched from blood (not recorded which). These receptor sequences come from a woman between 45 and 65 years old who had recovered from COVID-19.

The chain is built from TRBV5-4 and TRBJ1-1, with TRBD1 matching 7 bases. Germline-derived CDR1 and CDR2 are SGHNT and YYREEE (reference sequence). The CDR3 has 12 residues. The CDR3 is CAVRTGNTEAFF. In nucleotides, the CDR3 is TGTGCAGTTCGGACAGGGAACACTGAAGCTTTCTTT.

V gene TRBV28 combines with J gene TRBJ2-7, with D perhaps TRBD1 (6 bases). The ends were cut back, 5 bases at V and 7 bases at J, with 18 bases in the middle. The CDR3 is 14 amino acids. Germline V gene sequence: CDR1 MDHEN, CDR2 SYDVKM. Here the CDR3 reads CASSTSTGVREQYF. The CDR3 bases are TGTGCCAGCAGTACCTCGACAGGTGTGCGGGAGCAGTACTTC. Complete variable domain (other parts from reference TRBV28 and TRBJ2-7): DVKVTQSSRYLVKRTGEKVFLECVQDMDHENMFWYRQDPGLGLRLIYFSYDVKMKEKGDIPEGYSVSREKKERFSLILESASTNQTSMYLCASSTSTGVREQYFGPGTRLTVT.

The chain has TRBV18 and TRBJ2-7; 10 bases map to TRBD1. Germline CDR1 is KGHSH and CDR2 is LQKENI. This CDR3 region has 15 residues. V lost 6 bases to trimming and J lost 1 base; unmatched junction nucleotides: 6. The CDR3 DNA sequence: TGTGCCAGCTCGCCTTTGGGACAGGGGTCCTACGAGCAGTACTTC. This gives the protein CASSPLGQGSYEQYF.

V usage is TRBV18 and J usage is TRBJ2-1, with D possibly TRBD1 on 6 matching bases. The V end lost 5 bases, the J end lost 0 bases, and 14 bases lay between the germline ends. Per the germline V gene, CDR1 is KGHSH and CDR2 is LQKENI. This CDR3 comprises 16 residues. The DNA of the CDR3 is TGTGCCAGCTCAGCTCAGGACAGTCGCTCCTACAATGAGCAGTTCTTC. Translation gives CASSAQDSRSYNEQFF. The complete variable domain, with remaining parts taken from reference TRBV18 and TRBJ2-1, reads NAGVMQNPRHLVRRRGQEARLRCSPMKGHSHVYWYRQLPEEGLKFMVYLQKENIIDESGMPKERFSAEFPKEGPSILRIQQVVRGDSAAYFCASSAQDSRSYNEQFFGPGTRLTVL.

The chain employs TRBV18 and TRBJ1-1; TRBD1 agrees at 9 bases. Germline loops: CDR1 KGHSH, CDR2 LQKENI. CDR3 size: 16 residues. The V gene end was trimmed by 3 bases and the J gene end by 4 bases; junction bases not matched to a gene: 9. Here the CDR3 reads CASSPLTGGRSTEAFF. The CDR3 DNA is TGTGCCAGCTCACCCCTTACAGGGGGCCGGAGCACTGAAGCTTTCTTT.

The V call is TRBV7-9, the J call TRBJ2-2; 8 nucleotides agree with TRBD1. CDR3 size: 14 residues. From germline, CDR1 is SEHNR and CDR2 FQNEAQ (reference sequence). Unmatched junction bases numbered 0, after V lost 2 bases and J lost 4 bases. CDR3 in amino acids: CASSLTGGTGELFF. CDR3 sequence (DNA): TGTGCCAGCAGCTTAACAGGGGGCACCGGGGAGCTGTTTTTT.

The CDR3 is CASSVWGREGPRFSTGELFF. The CDR3 DNA reads TGTGCCAGCAGCGTATGGGGGCGGGAGGGCCCTCGATTCTCCACCGGGGAGCTGTTTTTT. This chain connects TRBV9 to TRBJ2-2, with 9 bases lining up with TRBD2. Germline V gives CDR1 SGDLS, CDR2 YYNGEE. J was trimmed by 4 bases and V by 1 base; bases with no gene match: 17. The CDR3 is 20 residues long.

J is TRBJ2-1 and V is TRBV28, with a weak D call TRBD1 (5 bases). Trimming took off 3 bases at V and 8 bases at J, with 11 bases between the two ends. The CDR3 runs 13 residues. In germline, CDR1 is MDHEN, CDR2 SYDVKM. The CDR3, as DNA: TGTGCCAGCAGTTTGCTCCAACAGGATGAGCAGTTCTTC. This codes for CASSLLQQDEQFF.

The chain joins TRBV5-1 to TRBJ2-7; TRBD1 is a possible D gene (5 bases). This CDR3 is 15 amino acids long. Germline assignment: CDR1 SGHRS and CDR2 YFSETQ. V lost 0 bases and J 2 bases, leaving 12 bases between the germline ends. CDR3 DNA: TGCGCCAGCAGCTTGGGACAGACTTCTACCTACGAGCAGTACTTC. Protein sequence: CASSLGQTSTYEQYF.

CDR3 residues: CASSPGIYNEQFF. The CDR3 DNA is TGCGCCAGCAGCCCCGGGATTTACAATGAGCAGTTCTTC. The rearrangement joins TRBV5-1 to TRBJ2-1; tentative D call: TRBD2 (5 bases). The CDR3 totals 13 residues. Germline V lookup: CDR1 SGHRS, CDR2 YFSETQ. V shed 4 bases and J shed 4 bases, with 9 bases lying between them.

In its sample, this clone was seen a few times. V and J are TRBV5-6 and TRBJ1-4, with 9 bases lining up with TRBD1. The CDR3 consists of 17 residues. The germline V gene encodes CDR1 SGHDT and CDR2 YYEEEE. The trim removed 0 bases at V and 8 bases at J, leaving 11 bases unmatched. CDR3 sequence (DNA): TGTGCCAGCAGCTTGGGCCACCGACAGGGGGGAAAGGAAAAACTGTTTTTT. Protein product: CASSLGHRQGGKEKLFF.

The CDR3 loop reads CASRNPPGQGADEQFF. The CDR3 DNA is TGTGCCAGCAGAAATCCCCCGGGACAGGGGGCCGATGAGCAGTTCTTC. This chain uses TRBV28 with TRBJ2-1; 12 nucleotides match TRBD1. Germline loops: CDR1 MDHEN, CDR2 SYDVKM. Germline trimming cut 6 bases from V and 8 bases from J; bases unmatched to any gene: 11. CDR3 length: 16 residues.

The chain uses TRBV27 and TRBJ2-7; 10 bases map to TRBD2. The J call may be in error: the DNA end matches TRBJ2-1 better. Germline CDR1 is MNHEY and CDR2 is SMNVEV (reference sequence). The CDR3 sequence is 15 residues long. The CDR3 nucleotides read TGTGCCAGCAGACTAGCGGGAAGCTCCTACAATGAGCAGTTCTTC. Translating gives CASRLAGSSYNEQFF.

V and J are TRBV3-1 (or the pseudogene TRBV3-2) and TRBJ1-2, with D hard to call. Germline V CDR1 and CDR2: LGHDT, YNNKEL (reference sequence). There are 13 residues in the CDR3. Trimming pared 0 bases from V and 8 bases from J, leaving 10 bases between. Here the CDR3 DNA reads TGTGCCAGCAGCCAAGAGAAAGGCGGCGGCTACACCTTC. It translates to CASSQEKGGGYTF.

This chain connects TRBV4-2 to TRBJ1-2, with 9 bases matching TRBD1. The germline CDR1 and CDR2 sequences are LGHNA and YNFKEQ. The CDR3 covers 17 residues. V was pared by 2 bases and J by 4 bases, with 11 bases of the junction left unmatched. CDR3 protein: CASSQPTGTGQGYGYTF. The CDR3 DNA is TGTGCCAGCAGCCAACCAACGGGTACGGGACAGGGCTATGGCTACACCTTC.

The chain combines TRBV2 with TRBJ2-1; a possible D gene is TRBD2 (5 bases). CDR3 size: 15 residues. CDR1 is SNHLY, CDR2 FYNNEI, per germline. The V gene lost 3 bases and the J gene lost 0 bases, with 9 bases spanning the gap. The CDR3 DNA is TGTGCCAGCAGTGATCGAGCGGCCTCCTACAATGAGCAGTTCTTC. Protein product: CASSDRAASYNEQFF.

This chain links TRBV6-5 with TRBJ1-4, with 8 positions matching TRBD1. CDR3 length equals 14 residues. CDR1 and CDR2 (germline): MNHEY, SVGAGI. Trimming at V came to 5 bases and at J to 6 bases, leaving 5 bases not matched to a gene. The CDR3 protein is CASSKDRVDEKLFF. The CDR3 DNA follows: TGTGCCAGCAGTAAGGACAGGGTCGATGAAAAACTGTTTTTT.

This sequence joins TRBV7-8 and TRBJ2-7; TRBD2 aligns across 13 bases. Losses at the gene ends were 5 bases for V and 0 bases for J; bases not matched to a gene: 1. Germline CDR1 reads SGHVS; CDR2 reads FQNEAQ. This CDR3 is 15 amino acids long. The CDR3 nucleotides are TGTGCCAGCAGCACTAGCGGGAGGGTCTCCTACGAGCAGTACTTC. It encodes CASSTSGRVSYEQYF.

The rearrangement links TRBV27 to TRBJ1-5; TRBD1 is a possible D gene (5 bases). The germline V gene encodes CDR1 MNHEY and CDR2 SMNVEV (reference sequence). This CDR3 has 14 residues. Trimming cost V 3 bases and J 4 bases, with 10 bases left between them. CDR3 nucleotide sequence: TGTGCCAGCAGTTTTGCAGGGTGGAATCAGCCCCAGCATTTT. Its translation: CASSFAGWNQPQHF.

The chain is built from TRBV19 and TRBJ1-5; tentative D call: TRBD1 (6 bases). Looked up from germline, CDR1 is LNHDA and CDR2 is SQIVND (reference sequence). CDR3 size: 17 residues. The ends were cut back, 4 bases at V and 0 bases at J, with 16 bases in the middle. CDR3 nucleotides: TGTGCCAGTAGTACATCCGGGACATCCTATAGCAATCAGCCCCAGCATTTT. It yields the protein CASSTSGTSYSNQPQHF.

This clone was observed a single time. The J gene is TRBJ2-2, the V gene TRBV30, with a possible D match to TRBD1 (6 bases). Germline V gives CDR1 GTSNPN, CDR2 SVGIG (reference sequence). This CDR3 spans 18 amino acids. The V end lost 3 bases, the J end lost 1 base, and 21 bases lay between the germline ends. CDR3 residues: CAWSGETKTGQNTGELFF. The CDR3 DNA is TGTGCCTGGAGCGGAGAGACCAAGACAGGACAGAACACCGGGGAGCTGTTTTTT.

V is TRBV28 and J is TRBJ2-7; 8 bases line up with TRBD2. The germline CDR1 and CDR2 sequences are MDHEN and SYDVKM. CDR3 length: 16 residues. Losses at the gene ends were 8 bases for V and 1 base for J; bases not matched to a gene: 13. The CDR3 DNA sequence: TGTGCCAGCCTGGGGGGTAGCGGGACCCTATCCTACGAGCAGTACTTC. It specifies CASLGGSGTLSYEQYF. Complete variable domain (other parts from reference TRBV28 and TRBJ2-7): DVKVTQSSRYLVKRTGEKVFLECVQDMDHENMFWYRQDPGLGLRLIYFSYDVKMKEKGDIPEGYSVSREKKERFSLILESASTNQTSMYLCASLGGSGTLSYEQYFGPGTRLTVT.

CDR3 in amino acids: CASSLGQGQETQYF. For the CDR3, the DNA is TGTGCCAGCAGCTTAGGACAGGGCCAAGAGACCCAGTACTTC. The chain links TRBV5-5 to TRBJ2-5, with 8 nucleotides matching TRBD1. The CDR3 extends over 14 amino acids. The germline V gene encodes CDR1 SGHKS and CDR2 YYEKEE (reference sequence). Trimming cost V 2 bases and J 1 base; bases outside gene matches: 1.

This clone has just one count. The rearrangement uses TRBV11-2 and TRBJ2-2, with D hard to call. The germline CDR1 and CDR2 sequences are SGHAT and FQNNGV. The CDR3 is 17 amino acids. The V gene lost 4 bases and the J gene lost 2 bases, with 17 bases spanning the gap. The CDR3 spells CASSSPTELVNTGELFF. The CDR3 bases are TGTGCCAGCAGCTCTCCGACGGAGCTTGTTAACACCGGGGAGCTGTTTTTT. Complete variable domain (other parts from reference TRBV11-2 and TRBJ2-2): EAGVAQSPRYKIIEKRQSVAFWCNPISGHATLYWYQQILGQGPKLLIQFQNNGVVDDSQLPKDRFSAERLKGVDSTLKIQPAKLEDSAVYLCASSSPTELVNTGELFFGEGSRLTVL.

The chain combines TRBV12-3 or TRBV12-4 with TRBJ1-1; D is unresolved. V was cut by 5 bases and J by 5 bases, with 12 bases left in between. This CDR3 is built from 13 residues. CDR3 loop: CASSPLGWTEAFF. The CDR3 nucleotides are TGTGCCAGCAGTCCTCTCGGGTGGACTGAAGCTTTCTTT.

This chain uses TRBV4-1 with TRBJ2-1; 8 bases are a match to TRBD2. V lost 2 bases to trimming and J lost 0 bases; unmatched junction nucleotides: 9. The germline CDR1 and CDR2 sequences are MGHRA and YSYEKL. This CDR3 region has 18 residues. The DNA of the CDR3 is TGCGCCAGCAGCCAATCCACTAGCGGTTCAAGCTCCTACAATGAGCAGTTCTTC. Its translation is CASSQSTSGSSSYNEQFF.

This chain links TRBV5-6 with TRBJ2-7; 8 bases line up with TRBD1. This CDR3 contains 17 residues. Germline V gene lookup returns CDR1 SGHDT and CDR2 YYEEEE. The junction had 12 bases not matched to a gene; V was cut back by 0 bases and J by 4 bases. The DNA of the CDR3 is TGTGCCAGCAGCTTGGGGCCCCCGGGACAGGCAATTTACGAGCAGTACTTC. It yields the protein CASSLGPPGQAIYEQYF. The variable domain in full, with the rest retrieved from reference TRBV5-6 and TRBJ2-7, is DAGVTQSPTHLIKTRGQQVTLRCSPKSGHDTVSWYQQALGQGPQFIFQYYEEEERQRGNFPDRFSGHQFPNYSSELNVNALLLGDSALYLCASSLGPPGQAIYEQYFGPGTRLTVT.

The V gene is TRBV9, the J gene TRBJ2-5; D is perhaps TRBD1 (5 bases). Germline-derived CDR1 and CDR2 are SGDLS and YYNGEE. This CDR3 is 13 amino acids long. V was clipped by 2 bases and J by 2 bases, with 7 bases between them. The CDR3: CASSVTDQETQYF. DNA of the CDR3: TGTGCCAGCAGCGTGACAGATCAAGAGACCCAGTACTTC. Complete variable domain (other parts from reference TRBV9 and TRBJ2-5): DSGVTQTPKHLITATGQRVTLRCSPRSGDLSVYWYQQSLDQGLQFLIQYYNGEERAKGNILERFSAQQFPDLHSELNLSSLELGDSALYFCASSVTDQETQYFGPGTRLLVL.

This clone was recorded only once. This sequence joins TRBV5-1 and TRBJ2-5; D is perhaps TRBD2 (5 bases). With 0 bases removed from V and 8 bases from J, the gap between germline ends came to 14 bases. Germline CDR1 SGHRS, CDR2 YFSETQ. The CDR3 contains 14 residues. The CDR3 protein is CASSLGGLPGTQYF. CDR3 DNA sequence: TGCGCCAGCAGCTTGGGCGGACTCCCAGGAACCCAGTACTTC.

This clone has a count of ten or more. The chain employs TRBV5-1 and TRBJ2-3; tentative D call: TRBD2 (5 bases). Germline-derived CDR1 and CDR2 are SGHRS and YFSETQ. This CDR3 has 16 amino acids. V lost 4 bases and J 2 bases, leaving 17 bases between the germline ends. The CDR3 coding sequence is TGCGCCAGCAGCGCTACTAGTTTGGCTATCACAGATACGCAGTATTTT. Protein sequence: CASSATSLAITDTQYF.

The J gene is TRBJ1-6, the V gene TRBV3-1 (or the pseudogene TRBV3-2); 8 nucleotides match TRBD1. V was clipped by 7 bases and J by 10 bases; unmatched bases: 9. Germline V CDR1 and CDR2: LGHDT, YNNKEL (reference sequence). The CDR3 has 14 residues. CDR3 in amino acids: CASNSQGAESPLHF. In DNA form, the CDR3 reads TGTGCCAGCAACTCTCAGGGGGCTGAATCACCCCTCCACTTT.

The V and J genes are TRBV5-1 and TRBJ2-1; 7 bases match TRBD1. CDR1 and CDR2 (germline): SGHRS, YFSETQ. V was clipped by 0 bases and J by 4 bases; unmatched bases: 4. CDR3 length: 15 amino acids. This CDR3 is CASSLGQGIYNEQFF. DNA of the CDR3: TGCGCCAGCAGCTTGGGACAGGGCATATACAATGAGCAGTTCTTC.